Sequencing of this T cell receptor beta chain was carried out in a study of blood T cell repertoires in COVID-19. Across the study: COVID-19 samples, acute and convalescent, were from the United States, Italy and Spain.

This CDR3 contains 12 residues. With 8 bases removed from V and 4 bases from J, the gap between germline ends came to 10 bases. CDR1 and CDR2 from the germline V gene are ENHRY and SYGVKD. Original analysis: Cell counts per sample came from amplifying reference gene primers. Sequencing was performed with immunoSEQ multiplex PCR; in TCRdb, only in-frame clones are kept and a portion is missing. The DNA was the basis for D and trimming; V, J and clone size are from that table. The sample contains 350,000 to 450,000 clones, approximately 91% of which appear only once. The chain is built from TRBV10-3 and TRBJ2-3, with D uncertain. This sequence was found in a woman in her 40s who had been exposed to COVID-19. Material: PBMCs or T cells enriched from blood (not recorded which). This CDR3 is CAIGQGPDTQYF. DNA of the CDR3: TGTGCCATCGGGCAAGGTCCAGATACGCAGTATTTT.